The rows below give T cell receptor beta chains drawn from one sample of a study of blood T cell repertoires in COVID-19. Profiled with immunoSEQ multiplex PCR; TCRdb holds only in-frame clones, not every one. The sample lists 150,000 to 200,000 clones, roughly 77% occurring once. Sequenced: peripheral blood. These receptors originate from a woman between 40 and 55 years old with COVID-19, enrolled during active disease. Each CDR3 is given with its conserved first and last residue. The order of the fields is CDR3 length, V gene, J gene, D gene, CDR3 protein. A D gene is named only where the DNA matches it firmly.

cdr3_length: 19
v_call: TRBV19
j_call: TRBJ2-5
d_call: NA
cdr3_aa: CASSLAPGGRGHLQETQYF

cdr3_length: 16
v_call: TRBV28
j_call: TRBJ2-1
d_call: TRBD1
cdr3_aa: CASSSPTGDSYNEQFF

cdr3_length: 15
v_call: TRBV6-5
j_call: TRBJ2-7
d_call: NA
cdr3_aa: CASSYSELGGYEQYF

cdr3_length: 13
v_call: TRBV25-1
j_call: TRBJ1-5
d_call: NA
cdr3_aa: CASKDTSNQPQHF

cdr3_length: 17
v_call: TRBV2
j_call: TRBJ1-2
d_call: TRBD1
cdr3_aa: CASSEVGDRGRDYGYTF

cdr3_length: 16
v_call: TRBV19
j_call: TRBJ2-1
d_call: TRBD2
cdr3_aa: CASSIRGLARDNEQFF

cdr3_length: 13
v_call: TRBV5-6
j_call: TRBJ1-3
d_call: NA
cdr3_aa: CASSLGQWNTIYF

cdr3_length: 14
v_call: TRBV25-1
j_call: TRBJ1-3
d_call: TRBD1
cdr3_aa: CASRETGNMMTIYF

cdr3_length: 17
v_call: TRBV6-1
j_call: TRBJ2-2
d_call: TRBD2
cdr3_aa: CASSARRLAANTGELFF

cdr3_length: 17
v_call: TRBV5-6
j_call: TRBJ1-6
d_call: NA
cdr3_aa: CASSDTARGSYNSPLHF

cdr3_length: 14
v_call: TRBV2
j_call: TRBJ1-5
d_call: NA
cdr3_aa: CASSSMTDHQPQHF

cdr3_length: 15
v_call: TRBV27
j_call: TRBJ2-5
d_call: TRBD2
cdr3_aa: CASSLRWGRGETQYF

cdr3_length: 18
v_call: TRBV19
j_call: TRBJ1-5
d_call: NA
cdr3_aa: CASSIGIRGPLSNQPQHF

cdr3_length: 17
v_call: TRBV9
j_call: TRBJ1-3
d_call: NA
cdr3_aa: CASSAQETGGPGNTIYF

cdr3_length: 15
v_call: TRBV7-9
j_call: TRBJ1-4
d_call: NA
cdr3_aa: CASSLGRQINEKLFF

cdr3_length: 15
v_call: TRBV25-1
j_call: TRBJ1-1
d_call: TRBD1
cdr3_aa: CASRRADRGHGEAFF

cdr3_length: 16
v_call: TRBV24-1
j_call: TRBJ2-3
d_call: TRBD2
cdr3_aa: CATSDPGTSGSGTQYF

cdr3_length: 13
v_call: TRBV30
j_call: TRBJ1-2
d_call: NA
cdr3_aa: CAGTLGGNYGYTF

cdr3_length: 15
v_call: TRBV5-8
j_call: TRBJ2-5
d_call: TRBD1
cdr3_aa: CASSLGDRGLETQYF

cdr3_length: 17
v_call: TRBV14
j_call: TRBJ2-1
d_call: TRBD1
cdr3_aa: CASSLLSGQGTYNEQFF

cdr3_length: 11
v_call: TRBV2
j_call: TRBJ1-1
d_call: TRBD1
cdr3_aa: CASNPTGEAFF

cdr3_length: 15
v_call: TRBV9
j_call: TRBJ1-6
d_call: TRBD1
cdr3_aa: CASSVGQGRNSPLHF

cdr3_length: 16
v_call: TRBV11-2
j_call: TRBJ1-5
d_call: NA
cdr3_aa: CASSLVSGDSNQPQHF

cdr3_length: 15
v_call: TRBV6-1
j_call: TRBJ2-7
d_call: TRBD1
cdr3_aa: CASSDQTGGTYEQYF

cdr3_length: 17
v_call: TRBV10-3
j_call: TRBJ1-4
d_call: TRBD1
cdr3_aa: CAISESGQGATNEKLFF